This passage covers 12 T cell receptor beta chains from one sample sequenced in a study of T cells after yellow fever vaccination. MiXCR was run by TCRdb on the 5' RACE reads, yielding one entry per CDR3 protein. This table holds 350,000 or so distinct CDR3 sequences, 8.1% found once. Sequences were derived from PBMCs, sampled about 41 days after the first yellow fever vaccination. Receptor source: a young man who received the YFV17D yellow fever vaccine.

This chain connects TRBV7-9 to TRBJ1-4; unclear D gene. V was pared by 4 bases and J by 8 bases, with 17 bases between. CDR3 length: 15 residues. From germline, CDR1 is SEHNR and CDR2 FQNEAQ (reference sequence). CDR3 nucleotides: TGTGCCAGCAGCTCCCGGACGGGTCCTGGGGAAAAACTGTTTTTT. Protein product: CASSSRTGPGEKLFF.

V usage is TRBV27 and J usage is TRBJ2-7; D possibly matches TRBD1 or TRBD2 (5 bases each). The CDR3 spans 15 residues. The germline gives CDR1 MNHEY, CDR2 SMNVEV (reference sequence). V lost 4 bases to trimming and J lost 3 bases, with 16 bases between them. The CDR3, as DNA: TGTGCCAGCAGTTCCGTTGGGGACCAGCTCTACGAGCAGTACGTC. Its protein product is CASSSVGDQLYEQYV.

In its sample, this clonotype was seen a few times. The chain couples TRBV5-1 to TRBJ2-1; D gene ambiguous. V lost 0 bases, J lost 8 bases, and 9 bases lay in between. Germline CDR1 and CDR2: SGHRS and YFSETQ. The CDR3 is 13 amino acids. The CDR3 here is CASSLALDDEQFF. CDR3 coding DNA: TGCGCCAGCAGCTTGGCCCTGGACGATGAGCAGTTCTTC.

Of note for this clonotype: A read error may explain this, as a much larger clone is one base away. V is TRBV5-1 and J is TRBJ2-1; 8 positions agree with TRBD1. Germline CDR1 is SGHRS and CDR2 is YFSETQ. CDR3 length: 15 amino acids. CDR3 nucleotides: TGCGCCAGCACACCCTGGACAGGGTCGGCCAATAAGCAGTTCTTC. It yields the protein CASTPWTGSANKQFF.

The table lists this clonotype with many counts. The genes are TRBV9 and TRBJ1-1; D may be TRBD1 (5 bases). The CDR3 totals 16 residues. Germline CDR1 SGDLS, CDR2 YYNGEE. V lost 3 bases, J lost 6 bases, and 21 bases lay in between. CDR3 protein: CASSDPSTRVGAEAFF. In nucleotides, the CDR3 is TGTGCCAGCAGCGACCCCTCGACCAGGGTAGGGGCTGAAGCTTTCTTT.

This clonotype was seen a handful of times. V gene TRBV7-2 combines with J gene TRBJ2-2, with D possibly called TRBD1 or TRBD2 (6 bases each). The CDR3 contains 16 residues. The ends were cut back, 1 base at V and 4 bases at J, with 13 bases in the middle. Germline V lookup: CDR1 SGHTA, CDR2 FQGNSA. Here the CDR3 DNA reads TGTGCCAGCAGCTTAGATTGGGGGGCGAGCACCGGGGAGCTGTTTTTT. This sequence encodes CASSLDWGASTGELFF.

The chain combines TRBV4-1 with TRBJ2-3; TRBD1 matches 7 bases. Per germline, CDR1 MGHRA and CDR2 YSYEKL. The CDR3 consists of 17 residues. The junction had 13 bases not matched to a gene; V was cut back by 2 bases and J by 5 bases. CDR3 DNA: TGCGCCAGCAGCCAAAAGGGGGCGAACACAGGGAGAGATACGCAGTATTTT. This gives the protein CASSQKGANTGRDTQYF.

This clonotype has only a few counts. V usage is TRBV20-1 and J usage is TRBJ1-6; D uncertain. CDR1 DFQATT and CDR2 SNEGSKA come from the germline V gene (reference sequence). V was trimmed by 1 base and J by 3 bases, leaving 7 bases between them. This CDR3 is built from 14 residues. CDR3: CSARGWVYNSPLHF. CDR3 nucleotide sequence: TGCAGTGCTAGAGGCTGGGTCTATAATTCACCCCTCCACTTT.

The V and J genes are TRBV20-1 and TRBJ2-5, with TRBD2 identical over 12 bases. CDR3 size: 16 residues. V gave up 0 bases and J gave up 5 bases; unmatched junction bases: 7. CDR1 DFQATT and CDR2 SNEGSKA come from the germline V gene (reference sequence). Written as DNA, the CDR3 is TGCAGTGCTAGAGATTTGCTAGCGGGGGGGTGGGAGACCCAGTACTTC. Translated, it gives CSARDLLAGGWETQYF.

The chain joins TRBV5-1 to TRBJ1-1; 12 nucleotides match TRBD1. This CDR3 contains 15 residues. Looked up from germline, CDR1 is SGHRS and CDR2 is YFSETQ. Trimming removed 3 bases from V and 1 base from J; junction bases left unmatched: 1. DNA of the CDR3: TGCGCCAGCAGCTGGGACAGGGGGCGGAACACTGAAGCTTTCTTT. Its translation: CASSWDRGRNTEAFF.

CDR3: CASSLAGQGSRLGKNIQYF. CDR3 DNA sequence: TGCGCCAGCAGCTTGGCAGGACAGGGCTCCAGGCTTGGCAAAAACATTCAGTACTTC. This chain uses TRBV5-1 with TRBJ2-4; 8 nucleotides agree with TRBD1. The germline V gene has CDR1 SGHRS and CDR2 YFSETQ. This CDR3 region has 19 residues. V lost 0 bases and J lost 3; bases outside the gene matches: 14.

This clonotype was picked up many times. The chain links TRBV6-1 to TRBJ2-5, with D unclear. Trimming took off 7 bases at V and 5 bases at J, with 23 bases between the two ends. Germline V CDR1 and CDR2: MNHNS, SASEGT. This CDR3 has 16 residues. The CDR3 loop reads CASTDRFRQEGETQYF. The CDR3, as DNA: TGTGCCAGCACTGACCGCTTCCGGCAGGAAGGGGAGACCCAGTACTTC.